This T cell receptor (beta chain) was documented in a study of blood T cell repertoires in COVID-19. Looking at the study overall: The cDNA or gDNA used as material had been derived from T cells, B-cell-depleted T cells, or PBMCs.

V dropped 5 bases and J dropped 6; count of bases not matched to a gene: 9. Germline V lookup: CDR1 MGHRA, CDR2 YSYEKL. The CDR3 covers 14 residues. The cohort comprised adults aged roughly 18 to 90 years residing in 20 to 25 US areas. Donors in Cohort 3 counted as recovered after two negative PCRs, clearance, or symptom resolution. In the original analysis: The authors estimated nucleated cell counts from reference gene primer amplification. TCRdb's table, derived via immunoSEQ multiplex PCR, lists solely in-frame clones and lacks some. The DNA was the basis for D and trimming; V, J and clone size are from that table. The sample lists approximately 280,000 clones, approximately 90% occurring once.

V is TRBV4-1 and J is TRBJ1-1, with TRBD1 identical over 7 bases. This TCR derives from a woman in her thirties or forties who had recovered from COVID-19. Sequencing input: PBMCs or T cells enriched from blood (not recorded which). The CDR3 loop is CASSAPDRRPEAFF. Written as DNA, the CDR3 is TGCGCCAGCAGCGCCCCGGACAGGAGGCCTGAAGCTTTCTTT.